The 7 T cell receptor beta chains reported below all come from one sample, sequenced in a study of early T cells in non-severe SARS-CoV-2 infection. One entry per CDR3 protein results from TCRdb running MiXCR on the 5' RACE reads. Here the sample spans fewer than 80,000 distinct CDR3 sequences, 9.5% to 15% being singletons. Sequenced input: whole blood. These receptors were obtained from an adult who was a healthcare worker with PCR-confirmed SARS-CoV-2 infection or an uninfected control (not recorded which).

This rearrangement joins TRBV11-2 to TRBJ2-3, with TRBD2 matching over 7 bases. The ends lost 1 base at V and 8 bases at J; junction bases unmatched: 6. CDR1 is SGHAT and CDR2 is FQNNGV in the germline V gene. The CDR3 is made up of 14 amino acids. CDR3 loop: CASSLGGLMGTQYF. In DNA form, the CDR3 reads TGTGCCAGCAGCTTAGGGGGACTAATGGGTACGCAGTATTTT.

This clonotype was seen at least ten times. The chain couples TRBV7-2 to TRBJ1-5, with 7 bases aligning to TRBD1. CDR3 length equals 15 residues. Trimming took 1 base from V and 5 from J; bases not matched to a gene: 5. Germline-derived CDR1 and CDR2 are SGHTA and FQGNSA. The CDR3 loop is CASSLVGTEYQPQHF. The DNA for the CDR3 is TGTGCCAGCAGCTTAGTGGGGACAGAATATCAGCCCCAGCATTTT.

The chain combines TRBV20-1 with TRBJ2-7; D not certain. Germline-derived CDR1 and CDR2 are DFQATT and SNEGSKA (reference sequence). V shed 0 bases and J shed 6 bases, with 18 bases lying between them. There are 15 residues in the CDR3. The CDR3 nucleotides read TGCAGTGCTAGAGATCCTTGGCTAGGCGGTCGCGAGCAGTACTTC. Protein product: CSARDPWLGGREQYF.

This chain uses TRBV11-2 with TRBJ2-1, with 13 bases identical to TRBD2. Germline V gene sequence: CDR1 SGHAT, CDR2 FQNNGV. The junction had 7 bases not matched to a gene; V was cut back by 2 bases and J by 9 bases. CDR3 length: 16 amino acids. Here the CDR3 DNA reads TGTGCCAGCAGCTTACAGACTAGCGGGAGGTCTAGTGAGCAGTTCTTC. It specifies CASSLQTSGRSSEQFF.

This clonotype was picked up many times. The CDR3 sequence is CASNSPPGNGQETQYF. The CDR3 coding sequence is TGTGCCAGCAACAGTCCACCCGGGAACGGTCAAGAGACCCAGTACTTC. The chain employs TRBV28 and TRBJ2-5; D is perhaps TRBD2 (5 bases). Trimming stripped 7 bases from V and 2 bases from J, with 20 bases between. The CDR3 runs 16 residues. From germline, CDR1 is MDHEN and CDR2 SYDVKM.

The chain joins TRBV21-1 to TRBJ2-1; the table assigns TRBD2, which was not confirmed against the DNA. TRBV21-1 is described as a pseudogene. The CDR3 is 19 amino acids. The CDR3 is CASSKEEVSRDRRVSEQFF. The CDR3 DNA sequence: TGTGCCAGCAGCAAAGAGGAGGTGTCGAGGGATCGTAGGGTTAGTGAGCAGTTCTTC.

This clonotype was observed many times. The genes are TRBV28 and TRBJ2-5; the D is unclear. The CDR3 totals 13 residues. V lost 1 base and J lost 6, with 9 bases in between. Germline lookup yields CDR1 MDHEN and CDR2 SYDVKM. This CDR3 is CASSLSQSKTQYF. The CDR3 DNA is TGTGCCAGCAGTTTATCACAGAGCAAGACCCAGTACTTC. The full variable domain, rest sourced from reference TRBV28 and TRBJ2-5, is DVKVTQSSRYLVKRTGEKVFLECVQDMDHENMFWYRQDPGLGLRLIYFSYDVKMKEKGDIPEGYSVSREKKERFSLILESASTNQTSMYLCASSLSQSKTQYFGPGTRLLVL.